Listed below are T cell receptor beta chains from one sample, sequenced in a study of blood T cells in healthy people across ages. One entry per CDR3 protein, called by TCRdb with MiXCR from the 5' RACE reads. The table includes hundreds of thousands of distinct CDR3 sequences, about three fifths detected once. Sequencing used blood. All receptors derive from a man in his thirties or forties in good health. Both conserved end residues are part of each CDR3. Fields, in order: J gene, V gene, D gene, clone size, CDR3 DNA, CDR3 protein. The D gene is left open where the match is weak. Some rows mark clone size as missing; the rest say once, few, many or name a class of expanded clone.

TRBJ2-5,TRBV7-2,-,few,TGTGCCAGCAGCTTAGGGGGACCCTCCGGGGAGACCCAGTACTTC,CASSLGGPSGETQYF
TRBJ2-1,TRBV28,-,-,-,CASSTSPGAGQFF
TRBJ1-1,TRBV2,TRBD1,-,TGTGCCAGCAAGACAGGGACCGTGACTGAAGCTTTCTTT,CASKTGTVTEAFF
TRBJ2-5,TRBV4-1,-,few,TGCGCCAGCAGCCAACCCAACCGTCAAGAGACCCAGTACTTC,CASSQPNRQETQYF
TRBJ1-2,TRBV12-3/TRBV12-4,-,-,TGTGCCAGCAGGGCCGGCGGGGGTTATGGCTACACCTTC,CASRAGGGYGYTF
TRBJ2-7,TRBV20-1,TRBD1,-,TGCAGTGCTAACGGACAGGGAGGTTCTCGCGAGCAGTACTTC,CSANGQGGSREQYF
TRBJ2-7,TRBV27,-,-,TGTGCCAGCAGTCCCCTCCCGGCCTACGAGCAGTACTTC,CASSPLPAYEQYF
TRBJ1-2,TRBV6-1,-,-,TGTGCCAGCAGCCGGCATCCAAACCCCTATGGCTACACCTTC,CASSRHPNPYGYTF
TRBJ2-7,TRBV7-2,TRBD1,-,TGTGCCAGCAGCTTAGGGACAGGGAGCCCTCTCGAGCAGTACTTC,CASSLGTGSPLEQYF
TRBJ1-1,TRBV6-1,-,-,TGTGCCAGCCTAAGACACGGACCGAACACTGAAGCTTTCTTT,CASLRHGPNTEAFF
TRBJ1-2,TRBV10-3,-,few,TGTGCCATCGCGGGGATTTCGAGGGGCTACTATGGCTACACCTTC,CAIAGISRGYYGYTF
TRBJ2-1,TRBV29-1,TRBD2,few,TGCAGCGGCCGCGGGGGGCAAAGGGTGAATGAGCAGTTCTTC,CSGRGGQRVNEQFF
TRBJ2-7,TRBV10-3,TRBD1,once,TGTGTCATCAGTGGGACAGGGGGCTACGAGCAGTACTTC,CVISGTGGYEQYF
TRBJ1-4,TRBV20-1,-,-,TGCAGTGCTAGATCAGACCCGGGTGAAAAACTGTTTTTT,CSARSDPGEKLFF
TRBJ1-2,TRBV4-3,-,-,TGCGCCAGCAGCCTCCAAGGGGGAGACTATGACTACACCTTC,CASSLQGGDYDYTF
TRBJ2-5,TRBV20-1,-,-,TGCAGTGCCAGAGGGGGGACAGCCCAAGAGACCCAGTACTTC,CSARGGTAQETQYF
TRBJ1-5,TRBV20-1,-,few,TGCAGTGCTAGATCTGCGAATCAGCCCCAGCATTTT,CSARSANQPQHF
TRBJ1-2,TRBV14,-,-,TGTGCCAGCAGCCACATTAGAAGCGCAGGGTCTGGCTACACCTTC,CASSHIRSAGSGYTF
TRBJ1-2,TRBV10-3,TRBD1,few,TGTGCCATCAGGGGAACAGGGGTCCCCTTGGGCTACACCTTC,CAIRGTGVPLGYTF
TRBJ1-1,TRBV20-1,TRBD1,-,TGCAGTGCTGTGAACCGGGACAGGCGGACTGAAGCTTTCTTT,CSAVNRDRRTEAFF
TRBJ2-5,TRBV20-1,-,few,TGCAGTGCTAGACCACCCCGGAAGGGGACGTACCAAGAGACCCAGTACTTC,CSARPPRKGTYQETQYF
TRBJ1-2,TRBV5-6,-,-,TGTGCCAGCAGCTTGGGGTCAGGGGAAGGCTACACCTTC,CASSLGSGEGYTF
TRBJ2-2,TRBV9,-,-,TGTGCCAGCAGCTCCCGGGACACCGGGGAGCTGTTTTTT,CASSSRDTGELFF
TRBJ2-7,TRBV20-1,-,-,TGCAGTGCCGTTCTCCTTCCCTCCTACGAGCAGTACTTC,CSAVLLPSYEQYF
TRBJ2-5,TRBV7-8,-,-,TGTGCCAGCAGCTCAGAGACTACCGGGAAGACCCAGTACTTC,CASSSETTGKTQYF
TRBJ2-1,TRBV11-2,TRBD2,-,TGTGCCAGCAGCCCCCGACTAGCGGGGGATGAGCAGTTCTTC,CASSPRLAGDEQFF
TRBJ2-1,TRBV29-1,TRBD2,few,TGCAGCGTTGTCTTGCTAGCGGCCAGGGAGCAGTTCTTC,CSVVLLAAREQFF
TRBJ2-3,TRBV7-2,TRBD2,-,TGTGCCAGCAGTCAGGTAGCGGGCCTAGGGGCAGATACGCAGTATTTT,CASSQVAGLGADTQYF
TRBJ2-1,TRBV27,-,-,TGTGCCAGCAGTTTCTTCGGGATCGAGGGGAATGAGCAGTTCTTC,CASSFFGIEGNEQFF
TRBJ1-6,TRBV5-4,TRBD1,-,TGTGCCAGCAGCTTTGGACAGGGGAATTCACCCCTCCACTTT,CASSFGQGNSPLHF